These 5 T cell receptor beta chains came from one sample sequenced in a study of OX40 agonist ivuxolimab in advanced cancers. Measured with immunoSEQ multiplex PCR; TCRdb has only the in-frame clones, and not every one. The sample comprises about 53,000 clones, around 75% of which are singletons, and 0.95% to 1.5% rests with the top ten. The sequences come from CD4+ or CD8+ T cells sorted from blood, collected in a trial of the OX40 agonist ivuxolimab. The receptors derive from an adult with an advanced solid tumor such as melanoma, head and neck, liver or kidney cancer.

J is TRBJ2-3 and V is TRBV11-2, with 7 bases lining up with TRBD2. Germline V CDR1 and CDR2: SGHAT, FQNNGV. With 7 bases clipped from V and 0 bases from J, the junction kept 16 bases outside the gene matches. This CDR3 region has 18 residues. The CDR3 DNA reads TGTGCCAGCACGCGAGATTACCGGGACTACCCTAGCACAGATACGCAGTATTTT. Translated, it gives CASTRDYRDYPSTDTQYF.

J is TRBJ1-1 and V is TRBV5-5; perhaps TRBD1 as D (5 bases). Germline CDR1 is SGHKS and CDR2 is YYEKEE (reference sequence). The CDR3 has 14 residues. The germline V and J ends were trimmed by 2 bases and 2 bases, with 10 bases remaining between them. The CDR3 coding sequence is TGTGCCAGCAGCTTTATTGGGGGAAACACTGAAGCTTTCTTT. This encodes CASSFIGGNTEAFF.

This chain uses TRBV18 with TRBJ2-2; 16 bases map to TRBD2. The CDR3 totals 18 residues. Trimming at V came to 4 bases and at J to 4 bases, leaving 6 bases not matched to a gene. Germline loops: CDR1 KGHSH, CDR2 LQKENI. CDR3 sequence (DNA): TGTGCCAGCTCACTGGGACTAGCGGGAGGGTTCTTCACCGGGGAGCTGTTTTTT. Translation: CASSLGLAGGFFTGELFF. Based on the CDR3 plus reference TRBV18 and TRBJ2-2, the full variable domain is NAGVMQNPRHLVRRRGQEARLRCSPMKGHSHVYWYRQLPEEGLKFMVYLQKENIIDESGMPKERFSAEFPKEGPSILRIQQVVRGDSAAYFCASSLGLAGGFFTGELFFGEGSRLTVL.

This rearrangement joins TRBV6-6 to TRBJ1-6; 8 bases line up with TRBD1. This CDR3 contains 15 residues. Germline CDR1 is MNHNY and CDR2 is SVGAGI (reference sequence). Trimming cost V 5 bases and J 7 bases; bases outside gene matches: 7. CDR3 DNA sequence: TGTGCCAGCAGTCTCCCGACAGGGGCCAATTCACCCCTCCACTTT. Translation gives CASSLPTGANSPLHF.

The V gene is TRBV7-8, the J gene TRBJ2-7; 9 bases are shared with TRBD2. V lost 5 bases and J lost 3; bases outside the gene matches: 2. CDR1 and CDR2 (germline): SGHVS, FQNEAQ. CDR3 length: 13 amino acids. The CDR3 DNA is TGTGCCAGCAGCGGACTAGCGTTCTACGAGCAGTACTTC. This sequence encodes CASSGLAFYEQYF.